The 14 T cell receptor beta chains reported below all come from one sample, sequenced in a study of shared clonotypes between healthy human individuals. Only in-frame clones appear in the TCRdb table, and some are missing; sequencing was by immunoSEQ multiplex PCR. The sample contains about 100,000 clones, roughly three quarters of which appear only once. The sample comprised memory CD8+ T cells sorted from blood. Noted subset: CD45RO+ cells pooled with CCR7-negative TemRA cells. The source is a man younger than 40 in good health.

J is TRBJ2-5 and V is TRBV7-1; D is possibly TRBD1 or TRBD2 (5 bases each). TRBV7-1 is noted as an ORF with a role that remains uncertain. Trimming removed 4 bases from V and 4 bases from J, with 19 bases in between. CDR3 length: 16 amino acids. The CDR3 loop reads CASSLPGTPGLETQYF. Written as DNA, the CDR3 is TGTGCCAGCAGCTTGCCCGGGACGCCGGGGTTAGAGACCCAGTACTTC.

To note about this clone: Distinct nucleotide sequences in the sample also encode this CDR3. The genes are TRBV11-2 and TRBJ2-7; D remains unclear. Germline assignment: CDR1 SGHAT and CDR2 FQNNGV. Trimming pared 1 base from V and 3 bases from J, leaving 7 bases between. The CDR3 has 13 residues. The CDR3: CASSLGAYYEQYF. The CDR3 nucleotides read TGTGCCAGCAGCTTAGGGGCATACTACGAGCAGTACTTC.

This chain uses TRBV6-4 with TRBJ2-1; TRBD2 agrees at 8 bases. Germline V gene sequence: CDR1 MRHNA, CDR2 SNTAGT. This CDR3 has 14 residues. J lost 8 bases, V lost 3 bases, and 6 bases had no gene match. The CDR3 region is CASSESGSEDEQFF. Written as DNA, the CDR3 is TGTGCCAGCAGTGAGAGCGGGAGTGAAGATGAGCAGTTCTTC.

This clone was counted many times. The chain joins TRBV28 to TRBJ2-1; the match to TRBD1 covers 11 bases. Germline-derived CDR1 and CDR2 are MDHEN and SYDVKM. V shed 6 bases and J 4 bases; nucleotides not matched to a gene: 5. The CDR3 covers 15 residues. This chain's CDR3 is CASRGTGGRYNEQFF. CDR3 coding DNA: TGTGCCAGCAGGGGGACAGGGGGACGTTACAATGAGCAGTTCTTC. The variable domain in full, completed from reference TRBV28 and TRBJ2-1, reads DVKVTQSSRYLVKRTGEKVFLECVQDMDHENMFWYRQDPGLGLRLIYFSYDVKMKEKGDIPEGYSVSREKKERFSLILESASTNQTSMYLCASRGTGGRYNEQFFGPGTRLTVL.

This chain connects TRBV21-1 to TRBJ2-2; the tabulated D call, TRBD2, remains unverified against the DNA. TRBV21-1 is a listed pseudogene. This CDR3 has 19 amino acids. The CDR3 region has the DNA TGTGCCACCCGTCCCCGACAGGGAGTAGCGGGGGCGAACACCGGGGAGCTGTTTTTT. It codes for CATRPRQGVAGANTGELFF.

A word on this clone: A read error is the likely source, as a far larger clone sits one nucleotide away. Other DNA sequences in the sample encode the same CDR3. The chain links TRBV6-5 to TRBJ2-7; TRBD1 agrees at 7 bases. The ends lost 5 bases at V and 2 bases at J; junction bases unmatched: 3. CDR1 is MNHEY and CDR2 is SVGAGI in the germline V gene. The CDR3 contains 13 residues. CDR3 sequence: CASSSTGAYEQYF. CDR3 bases: TGTGCCAGCAGTAGTACAGGGGCCTACGAGCAGTACTTC.

V and J are TRBV10-3 and TRBJ2-7, with D possibly being TRBD2 (6 bases). Germline V gene data show CDR1 as ENHRY and CDR2 as SYGVKD. This CDR3 has 12 residues. Trimming took 6 bases from V and 3 from J, leaving 9 bases between them. The CDR3 is CAIREGLYEQYF. The CDR3 DNA reads TGTGCCATCAGGGAGGGACTCTACGAGCAGTACTTC.

V and J are TRBV7-3 and TRBJ2-3; TRBD2 matches at 10 bases. This CDR3 comprises 15 residues. J was trimmed by 4 bases and V by 2 bases; bases with no gene match: 3. Germline CDR1 SGHTA, CDR2 FQGTGA. The CDR3 DNA reads as TGTGCCAGCAGCTTAGGGACTAGCGAGGCAGATACGCAGTATTTT. Protein sequence: CASSLGTSEADTQYF.

The J gene is TRBJ2-7, the V gene TRBV7-9, with D possibly TRBD2 on 5 matching bases. Trimming took off 8 bases at V and 0 bases at J, with 11 bases between the two ends. There are 13 residues in the CDR3. Germline V gene sequence: CDR1 SEHNR, CDR2 FQNEAQ (reference sequence). The CDR3 sequence is CASAPGNSYEQYF. CDR3 nucleotides: TGTGCCAGCGCTCCCGGGAACTCCTACGAGCAGTACTTC. The full variable domain, with the rest looked up from reference TRBV7-9 and TRBJ2-7, is DTGVSQNPRHKITKRGQNVTFRCDPISEHNRLYWYRQTLGQGPEFLTYFQNEAQLEKSRLLSDRFSAERPKGSFSTLEIQRTEQGDSAMYLCASAPGNSYEQYFGPGTRLTVT.

The genes are TRBV5-5 and TRBJ1-5; maybe TRBD1 (6 bases). CDR3 length: 14 residues. Germline values: CDR1 SGHKS, CDR2 YYEKEE (reference sequence). The V and J ends lost 0 bases and 6 bases respectively, with 10 bases between them. The CDR3 DNA follows: TGTGCCAGCAGCTTGGAGGGGGGCTTTCAGCCCCAGCATTTT. Amino acid sequence: CASSLEGGFQPQHF. Filled out from reference TRBV5-5 and TRBJ1-5, the complete variable domain reads DAGVTQSPTHLIKTRGQQVTLRCSPISGHKSVSWYQQVLGQGPQFIFQYYEKEERGRGNFPDRFSARQFPNYSSELNVNALLLGDSALYLCASSLEGGFQPQHFGDGTRLSIL.

The CDR3 region has the DNA TGTGCCAGCAGTGAAAGTGGGTTCGAAAACATTCAGTACTTC. It codes for CASSESGFENIQYF. The V call is TRBV2, the J call TRBJ2-4; the D is unclear. This CDR3 contains 14 residues. The germline gives CDR1 SNHLY, CDR2 FYNNEI. Trimming stripped 2 bases from V and 5 bases from J, with 10 bases between.

The chain has TRBV20-1 and TRBJ2-7; D is unclear. CDR3 size: 11 residues. Trimming removed 3 bases from V and 8 bases from J, with 11 bases in between. The germline V gene has CDR1 DFQATT and CDR2 SNEGSKA (reference sequence). The CDR3 coding sequence is TGCAGTGCTAGTCAAATGAGTAAGCAGTACTTC. Translating it yields CSASQMSKQYF.

The table lists this clone with a few counts. The chain has TRBV10-3 and TRBJ2-2, with 9 nucleotides matching TRBD2. The CDR3 covers 21 residues. Germline V gene data show CDR1 as ENHRY and CDR2 as SYGVKD. The J segment lost 3 bases and the V segment lost 0 bases, leaving 17 bases of the junction unmatched. In DNA, the CDR3 is TGTGCCATCAGTGAGTCGGGGACCCGGACTAGCGTGGCCCGGGACACCGGGGAGCTGTTTTTT. It codes for CAISESGTRTSVARDTGELFF.

This sequence joins TRBV7-9 and TRBJ1-2, with a weak D call TRBD1 (5 bases). The germline gives CDR1 SEHNR, CDR2 FQNEAQ (reference sequence). The V and J ends lost 3 bases and 11 bases respectively, with 10 bases between them. This CDR3 comprises 11 residues. The CDR3: CASSLGTGYTF. CDR3 nucleotides: TGTGCCAGCAGCTTGGGAACAGGTTACACCTTC.